This T cell receptor (beta chain) was found in a study of blood T cell repertoires in COVID-19 (dated by TCRdb to the early 2020s). For the wider study: The collaborator samples originated in the United States, Italy and Spain and spanned the acute and convalescent phases of COVID-19. Where available, HLA class I and class II types were obtained from metadata supplied by the sample provider rather than from assay-based typing. The repertoires were released in a freely available public database meant as a resource for research on the immune response to SARS-CoV-2. The dataset comprised deeply sampled blood TCRbeta repertoires from subjects exposed to, actively infected with, or recovered from COVID-19. The samples were drawn from the first 160 participants of the ongoing ImmuneRACE study and from some 1,300 subjects provided by 6 global collaborators. The material from the prospective study consisted of cDNA or gDNA derived from T cells, B-cell-depleted T cells, or PBMCs. A de-identified subject ID, COVID-19 status, age in years and sex were almost always included in the sample metadata.

The germline V gene supplies CDR1 KGHSH and CDR2 LQKENI. The CDR3, from cysteine to phenylalanine, totals 13 residues. Just CDR3 DNA is preserved here, 39 bases in frame from base 1. The trim is 0 bases for V and 7 bases for J, with a gap of 9 bases between the germline ends. Points on this clone: Its target antigen remains unknown. Base qualities are missing; no much larger clone stands one base away.

TCRbeta CDR3 regions were amplified from genomic DNA by means of the immunoSEQ Assay, a bias-controlled multiplex PCR. The source study handled its data this way. The number of nucleated cells in each sample was estimated from the amplification of reference gene primers within the assay. To quantify the absolute abundance of each unique TCRbeta CDR3 rearrangement, sequence reads were collapsed and filtered. For each sample, productive Simpson clonality was calculated as the square root of Simpson's diversity index across productive rearrangements. Here the immuneACCESS table is served through TCRdb, limited to in-frame sequences with V and J called. Missing clones are a known gap in these copies; in checked studies unresolved V genes cover under half, and the rest lacks a known reason. The DNA was the basis for D and trimming; V, J and clone size are from that table. The table for this sample lists about 150,000 clones; about 86% of them were counted only once. The leading ten clones occupy about 7.7% of the sample.

Participants in the prospective study were enrolled through a virtual design, were aged about 18 to 90 years, and lived in approximately 25 United States geographic areas. In the prospective study, participants were assigned to cohorts based on the clinical history participants reported in a screening survey and a study questionnaire. Recovered participants in ImmuneRACE Cohort 3 were defined by two consecutive negative NP/OP PCR tests, clearance by a healthcare professional, or resolution of symptoms. Mobile phlebotomists in the prospective study collected whole blood, serum and a nasopharyngeal or oropharyngeal swab from every participant. Over an approximately 2-month period, participants in the prospective study had the option of providing additional blood draws and questionnaires. Before DNA extraction, prospective study blood samples were shipped either frozen or at room temperature. The paper's findings and limits, for the study overall: How much clinical and demographic metadata was included differed by source and by participant, and the metadata was provided uncurated.

The material sequenced was PBMCs or T cells enriched from blood (not recorded which). This receptor was obtained from a man in his forties or fifties who had recovered from COVID-19. The chain couples TRBV18 to TRBJ1-1; the D gene assignment is ambiguous. The sequenced DNA is TGTGCCAGCTCACCACCAATGGCCGATGAAGCTTTCTTT. Translated, it gives CASSPPMADEAFF.